The rows below give T cell receptor beta chains drawn from one sample of a study of blood T cell repertoires in COVID-19. Some clones are missing from TCRdb's copy, which holds only in-frame ones; the method was immunoSEQ multiplex PCR. The sample lists about 190,000 clones; about 88% were seen once. The sequenced sample was peripheral blood. These receptor sequences come from a man between 18 and 29 years old with active or convalescent COVID-19. Each CDR3 is given with its conserved first and last residue. D genes are given only for firm matches. Only some rows state a clone size, as once, few, many or a class for expanded clones.

v_gene	j_gene	abundance	d_gene	CDR3nt	CDR3aa
TRBV6-5	TRBJ1-2	.	.	TGTGCCAGCAGTTACTCACCCGAAACAAACTATGGCTACACCTTC	CASSYSPETNYGYTF
TRBV6-1	TRBJ2-2	.	.	TGTGCCAGCAGTTCCAAAACCGGGGAGCTGTTTTTT	CASSSKTGELFF
TRBV2	TRBJ2-3	.	.	TGTGCCAGCAAACTATCGAATTTCGATACGCAGTATTTT	CASKLSNFDTQYF
TRBV19	TRBJ2-2	.	TRBD1	TGTGCCAGTAGGGCCGGGACAGGAAACACCGGGGAGCTGTTTTTT	CASRAGTGNTGELFF
TRBV4-3	TRBJ2-1	.	TRBD2	TGCGCCAGCAGCCAGGCCGGGACTAGGGGTAATGAGCAGTTCTTC	CASSQAGTRGNEQFF
TRBV27	TRBJ2-2	.	.	TGTGCCAGCAGTTTATCGTTACGTGGCGGGTCAGCGAACACCGGGGAGCTGTTTTTT	CASSLSLRGGSANTGELFF
TRBV7-9	TRBJ1-2	.	.	TGTGCCAGCAGCCCTCTAAGAGCGGGGGCGAACTATGGCTACACCTTC	CASSPLRAGANYGYTF
TRBV7-2	TRBJ1-5	.	.	TGTGCCAGCAGCCCCAGGGGCAGCAGCAATCAGCCCCAGCATTTT	CASSPRGSSNQPQHF
TRBV15	TRBJ2-7	.	TRBD1	TGTGCCACCAGCCTCCGACAGGGGAGCTACGAGCAGTACTTC	CATSLRQGSYEQYF
TRBV6-2/TRBV6-3	TRBJ2-7	many	TRBD1	TGTGCCAGCAGCCCACCAGGGACAGAGTACGAGCAGTACTTC	CASSPPGTEYEQYF
TRBV15	TRBJ2-2	.	.	TGTGCCACCAGCAGAGGGTCGGGGAAGACCGGGGAGCTGTTTTTT	CATSRGSGKTGELFF
TRBV6-4	TRBJ2-1	few	TRBD2	TGTGCCAGCAGTGGGACTAGCGGGGGGGCCAATGAGCAGTTCTTC	CASSGTSGGANEQFF
TRBV28	TRBJ1-2	.	.	TGTGCCAGCAGGGGGGCAGGTGACTATGGCTACACCTTC	CASRGAGDYGYTF
TRBV6-5	TRBJ2-7	few	TRBD2	TGTGCCAGCAGTCCAGGGACTACACCGAAATACGAGCAGTACTTC	CASSPGTTPKYEQYF
TRBV27	TRBJ2-7	.	.	TGTGCCAGCAGTTCAGCCTACGAGCAGTACTTC	CASSSAYEQYF
TRBV6-5	TRBJ2-3	.	TRBD1	TGTGCCAGCAGAACATCCGGGACAGGGACTGATACGCAGTATTTT	CASRTSGTGTDTQYF
TRBV19	TRBJ1-4	.	TRBD1	TGTGCCAGTAGTACTCGGACAGGCGCCAATTCTAATGAAAAACTGTTTTTT	CASSTRTGANSNEKLFF
TRBV12-2	TRBJ2-4	once	.	TGTGCAAGTCGTGAGGTTCTAGCCAAAAACATTCAGTACTTC	CASREVLAKNIQYF
TRBV5-1	TRBJ2-1	.	.	TGCGCCAGCAGCCAGGACAGTTACAATGAGCAGTTCTTC	CASSQDSYNEQFF
TRBV7-2	TRBJ2-3	.	TRBD2	TGTGCCAGCAGCTACGGTCCGGGAGGCGCTGGCTCAGATACGCAGTATTTT	CASSYGPGGAGSDTQYF
TRBV27	TRBJ1-4	.	TRBD1	TGTGCCAGCAGCAGGGGGTTGGCTAATGAAAAACTGTTTTTT	CASSRGLANEKLFF
TRBV6-2/TRBV6-3	TRBJ2-1	.	TRBD2	TGTGCCAGCAGTTACTCGGGCCCCACTAGCGGGAGAAGTAATGAGCAGTTCTTC	CASSYSGPTSGRSNEQFF
TRBV10-3	TRBJ2-7	.	TRBD1	TGTGCCATCAGTGAGCCGAAAGACAGGGGGCACGAGCAGTACTTC	CAISEPKDRGHEQYF
TRBV5-4	TRBJ2-3	.	TRBD2	TGTGCCAGCAGCCCCCGGGGTATAGCGGGAGGGCCTCGTGGAGATACGCAGTATTTT	CASSPRGIAGGPRGDTQYF
TRBV6-1	TRBJ2-5	.	.	TGTGCCAGCAGTCCAGACTCGCAAGAGACCCAGTACTTC	CASSPDSQETQYF
TRBV6-6	TRBJ2-3	.	TRBD1	TGTGCCAGCAGTACCGGACAGGGGGCTAGGTATACGCAGTATTTT	CASSTGQGARYTQYF
TRBV3-1/TRBV3-2	TRBJ2-3	.	.	TGTGCCAGCAGCCTTCCCAGGGGGCGGGGGGGCAGGACAGATACGCAGTATTTT	CASSLPRGRGGRTDTQYF
TRBV12-3/TRBV12-4	TRBJ1-6	.	.	TGTGCCAGCAGGGGAGGAGAGCCCCTCCACTTT	CASRGGEPLHF
TRBV20-1	TRBJ1-5	.	.	TGCAGTGCTAGTTCGGTTTCTAGCAATCAGCCCCAGCATTTT	CSASSVSSNQPQHF
TRBV9	TRBJ1-1	.	.	TGTGCCAGCAGCGTAGCAGGGAAGACTGAAGCTTTCTTT	CASSVAGKTEAFF
TRBV5-4	TRBJ2-3	.	TRBD2	TGTGCCAGCAGCCCCAGGACTAGCGGGGGTCGCACAGATACGCAGTATTTT	CASSPRTSGGRTDTQYF
TRBV5-1	TRBJ2-1	.	.	TGCGCCAGCAGCTTTCGGGCAGGGCTCTACAATGAGCAGTTCTTC	CASSFRAGLYNEQFF
TRBV4-3	TRBJ2-3	.	TRBD2	TGCGCCAGCAGCCATCGAGCGGGAAACCCCACAGATACGCAGTATTTT	CASSHRAGNPTDTQYF
TRBV11-2	TRBJ2-5	.	.	TGTGCCAGCAGCCGGGGGTGGCAAGAGACCCAGTACTTC	CASSRGWQETQYF
TRBV3-1/TRBV3-2	TRBJ2-2	.	.	TGTGCCAGCAGCCAAAGTCGACAGATAAACACCGGGGAGCTGTTTTTT	CASSQSRQINTGELFF
TRBV5-4	TRBJ1-1	.	TRBD1	TGTGCCAGCAGCACAAGACAGGGGGCCAACACTGAAGCTTTCTTT	CASSTRQGANTEAFF
TRBV2	TRBJ2-3	.	TRBD2	TGTGCCAGCAGTGAGGCTAGCGGGATTCCCCCGCGGCTCACAGATACGCAGTATTTT	CASSEASGIPPRLTDTQYF
TRBV29-1	TRBJ1-2	.	.	TGCAGCGTCCCCGACACGGGGGGGAACTATGGCTACACCTTC	CSVPDTGGNYGYTF
TRBV7-3	TRBJ1-1	.	.	TGTGCCAGCAGAGAAGGGGCGTGGGGATCGAACACTGAAGCTTTCTTT	CASREGAWGSNTEAFF
TRBV25-1	TRBJ1-1	.	TRBD1	TGTGCCAGCAGTGACACGGGACAGGGTTTAATAGCTTTCTTT	CASSDTGQGLIAFF
TRBV29-1	TRBJ2-3	.	TRBD2	TGCAGCGTTGAATTGCTAGCGGGAGAGAAAGATACGCAGTATTTT	CSVELLAGEKDTQYF
TRBV7-8	TRBJ2-7	few	.	TGTGCCAGCAGCTTAGACAGGCTGAGCTCCTACGAGCAGTACTTC	CASSLDRLSSYEQYF